This TCR beta chain was identified during a study of CD8+CD57+ T cells in acquired aplastic anemia. This CDR3 is 14 amino acids long. V was trimmed by 0 bases and J by 1 base, leaving 6 bases between them. Germline loops: CDR1 SGHTA, CDR2 FQGNSA. Investigators profiled TCR beta VDJ and CDR3 from genomic DNA template. MiXCR, run by TCRdb on the reads, gives a single entry per CDR3 protein. The sample carries about 160,000 distinct CDR3 sequences, 70% to 75% recorded once. For sequencing, patients were chosen who had shown expansion of CD8+CD57+ cells by flow cytometry. The cohort consisted entirely of patients having severe acquired aplastic anemia. General observations from the study: It was found that some 31 CD8+ CDR3 sequences were shared between patients and controls. Levels of CD8+ Simpson's diversity were not significantly distinct in patients versus controls.

As concerns this clonotype: Its antigen is not identified.

This receptor was taken from a human donor with aplastic anemia. The chain employs TRBV7-2 and TRBJ1-1, with D uncertain. Material: sorted CD4+, CD8+, or CD8+CD57+ T cells (not recorded which) from PBMCs. The CDR3 DNA reads as TGTGCCAGCAGCTTAGCGCTACGGAACACTGAAGCTTTCTTT. Its translation: CASSLALRNTEAFF.